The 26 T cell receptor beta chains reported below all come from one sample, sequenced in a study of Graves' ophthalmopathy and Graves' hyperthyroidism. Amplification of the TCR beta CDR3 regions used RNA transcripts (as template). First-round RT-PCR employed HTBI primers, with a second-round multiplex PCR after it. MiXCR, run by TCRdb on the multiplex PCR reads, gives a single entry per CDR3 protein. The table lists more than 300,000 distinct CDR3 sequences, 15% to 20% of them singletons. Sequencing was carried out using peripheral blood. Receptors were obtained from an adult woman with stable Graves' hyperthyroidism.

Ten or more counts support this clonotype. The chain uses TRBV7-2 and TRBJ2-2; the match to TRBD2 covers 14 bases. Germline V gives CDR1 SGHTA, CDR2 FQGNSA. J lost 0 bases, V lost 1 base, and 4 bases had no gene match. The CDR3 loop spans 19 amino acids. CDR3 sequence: CASSLGKGLAGANTGELFF. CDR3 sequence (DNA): TGTGCCAGCAGCTTAGGCAAGGGACTAGCGGGAGCGAACACCGGGGAGCTGTTTTTT. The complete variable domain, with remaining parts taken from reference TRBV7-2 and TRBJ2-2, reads GAGVSQSPSNKVTEKGKDVELRCDPISGHTALYWYRQSLGQGLEFLIYFQGNSAPDKSGLPSDRFSAERTGGSVSTLTIQRTQQEDSAVYLCASSLGKGLAGANTGELFFGEGSRLTVL.

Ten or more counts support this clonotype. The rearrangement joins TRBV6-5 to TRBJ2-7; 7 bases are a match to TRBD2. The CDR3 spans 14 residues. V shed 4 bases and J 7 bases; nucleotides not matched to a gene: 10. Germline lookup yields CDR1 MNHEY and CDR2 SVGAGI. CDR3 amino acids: CASSSISGAWEQYF. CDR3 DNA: TGTGCCAGCAGTTCTATAAGCGGGGCCTGGGAGCAGTACTTC.

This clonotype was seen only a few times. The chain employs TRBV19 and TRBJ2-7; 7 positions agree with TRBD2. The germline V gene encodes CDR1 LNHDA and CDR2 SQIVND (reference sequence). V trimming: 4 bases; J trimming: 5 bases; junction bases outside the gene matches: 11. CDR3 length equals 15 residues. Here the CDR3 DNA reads TGTGCCAGTAGTAGCCGCTTTGCGGGAGATAACGAGCAGTACTTC. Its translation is CASSSRFAGDNEQYF.

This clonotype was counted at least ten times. The CDR3: CASTPTLAFYEQYF. The CDR3 bases are TGTGCCAGCACCCCCACACTAGCGTTCTACGAGCAGTACTTC. The V and J genes are TRBV12-3 or TRBV12-4 and TRBJ2-7, with TRBD2 matching over 7 bases. Trimming removed 7 bases from V and 3 bases from J; junction bases left unmatched: 9. The CDR3 extends over 14 amino acids.

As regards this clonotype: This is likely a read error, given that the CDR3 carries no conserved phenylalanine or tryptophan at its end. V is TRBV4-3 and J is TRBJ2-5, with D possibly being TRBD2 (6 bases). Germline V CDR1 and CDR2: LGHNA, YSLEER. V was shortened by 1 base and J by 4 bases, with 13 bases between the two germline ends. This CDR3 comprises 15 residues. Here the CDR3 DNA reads TGCGCCAGCAGCCAAGGGTACGGGAGAGGAGAGACCCAGTACTCC. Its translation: CASSQGYGRGETQYS.

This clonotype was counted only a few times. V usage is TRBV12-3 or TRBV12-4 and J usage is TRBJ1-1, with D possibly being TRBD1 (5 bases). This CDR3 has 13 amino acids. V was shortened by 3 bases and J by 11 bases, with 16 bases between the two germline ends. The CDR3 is CASSLHPTVGAFF. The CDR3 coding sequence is TGTGCCAGCAGTTTGCATCCGACAGTAGGGGCTTTCTTT.

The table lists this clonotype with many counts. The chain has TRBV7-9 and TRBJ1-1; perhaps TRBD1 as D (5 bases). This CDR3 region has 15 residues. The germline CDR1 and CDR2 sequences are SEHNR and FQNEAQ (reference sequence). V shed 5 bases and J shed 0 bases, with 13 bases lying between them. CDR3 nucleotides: TGTGCCAGCAGCCCACACGGAGGGGTGAACACTGAAGCTTTCTTT. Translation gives CASSPHGGVNTEAFF.

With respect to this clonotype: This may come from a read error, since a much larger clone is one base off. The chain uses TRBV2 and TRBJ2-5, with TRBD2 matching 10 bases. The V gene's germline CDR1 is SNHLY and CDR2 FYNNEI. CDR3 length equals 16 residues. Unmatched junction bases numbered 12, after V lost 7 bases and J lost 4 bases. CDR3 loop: CASTLLRAGGRETQYF. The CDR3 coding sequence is TGTGCCAGCACCCTCCTTCGAGCGGGAGGGCGAGAGACCCAGTACTTC.

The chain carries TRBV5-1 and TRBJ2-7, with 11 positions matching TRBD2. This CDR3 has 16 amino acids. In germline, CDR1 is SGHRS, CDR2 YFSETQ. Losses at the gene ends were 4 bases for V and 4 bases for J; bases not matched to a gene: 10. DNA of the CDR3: TGCGCCAGCAGCATGGGGGGACTAGCGGACTCTTACGAGCAGTACTTC. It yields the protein CASSMGGLADSYEQYF.

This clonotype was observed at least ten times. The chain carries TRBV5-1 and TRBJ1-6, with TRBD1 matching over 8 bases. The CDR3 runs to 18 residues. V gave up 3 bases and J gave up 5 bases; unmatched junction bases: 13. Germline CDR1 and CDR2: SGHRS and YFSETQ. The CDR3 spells CASSYTGTGQGDNSPLHF. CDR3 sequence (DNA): TGCGCCAGCAGCTATACCGGGACAGGCCAGGGTGATAATTCACCCCTCCACTTT.

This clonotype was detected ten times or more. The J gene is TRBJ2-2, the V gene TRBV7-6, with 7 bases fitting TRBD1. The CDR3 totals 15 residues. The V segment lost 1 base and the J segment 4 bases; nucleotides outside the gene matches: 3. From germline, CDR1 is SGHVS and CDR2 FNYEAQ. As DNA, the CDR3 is TGTGCCAGCAGCTTAGGCAGGGGGTCCACCGGGGAGCTGTTTTTT. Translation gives CASSLGRGSTGELFF.

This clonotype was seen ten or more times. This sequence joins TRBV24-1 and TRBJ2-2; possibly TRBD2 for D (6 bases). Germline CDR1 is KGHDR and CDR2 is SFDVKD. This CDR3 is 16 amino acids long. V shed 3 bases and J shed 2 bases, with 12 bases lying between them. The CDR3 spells CATSDPGRPNTGELFF. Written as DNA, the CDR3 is TGTGCCACCAGTGATCCTGGGAGGCCCAACACCGGGGAGCTGTTTTTT.

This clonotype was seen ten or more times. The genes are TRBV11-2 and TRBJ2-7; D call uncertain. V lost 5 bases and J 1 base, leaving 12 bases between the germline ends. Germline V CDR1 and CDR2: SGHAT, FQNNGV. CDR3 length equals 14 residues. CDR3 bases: TGTGCCAGCAGCAATAAAGAGGTGTCCTACGAGCAGTACTTC. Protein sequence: CASSNKEVSYEQYF.

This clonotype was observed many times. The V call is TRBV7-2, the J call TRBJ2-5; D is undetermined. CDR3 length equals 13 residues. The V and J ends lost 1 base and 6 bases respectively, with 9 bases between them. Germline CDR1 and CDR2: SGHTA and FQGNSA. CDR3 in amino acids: CASSLVTSKTQYF. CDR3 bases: TGTGCCAGCAGCTTAGTAACCTCGAAGACCCAGTACTTC. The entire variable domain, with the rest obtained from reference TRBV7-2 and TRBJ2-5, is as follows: GAGVSQSPSNKVTEKGKDVELRCDPISGHTALYWYRQSLGQGLEFLIYFQGNSAPDKSGLPSDRFSAERTGGSVSTLTIQRTQQEDSAVYLCASSLVTSKTQYFGPGTRLLVL.

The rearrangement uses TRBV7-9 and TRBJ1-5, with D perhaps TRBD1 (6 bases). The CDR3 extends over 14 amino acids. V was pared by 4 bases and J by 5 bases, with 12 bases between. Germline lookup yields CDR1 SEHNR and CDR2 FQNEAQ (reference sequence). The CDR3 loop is CASSSTGTHQPQHF. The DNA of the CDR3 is TGTGCCAGCAGCTCCACAGGGACCCATCAGCCCCAGCATTTT.

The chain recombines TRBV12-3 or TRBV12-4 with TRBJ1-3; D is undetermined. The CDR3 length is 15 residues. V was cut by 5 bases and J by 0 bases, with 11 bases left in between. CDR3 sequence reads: CASSPVPLSGNTIYF. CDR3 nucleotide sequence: TGTGCCAGCAGTCCCGTACCCCTCTCTGGAAACACCATATATTTT.

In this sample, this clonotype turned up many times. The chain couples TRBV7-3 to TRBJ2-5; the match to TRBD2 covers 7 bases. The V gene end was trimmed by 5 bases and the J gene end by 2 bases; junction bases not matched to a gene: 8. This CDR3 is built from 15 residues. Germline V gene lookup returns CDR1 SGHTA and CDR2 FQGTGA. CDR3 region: CASSPWGGGQETQYF. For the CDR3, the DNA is TGTGCCAGCAGCCCCTGGGGGGGGGGACAAGAGACCCAGTACTTC. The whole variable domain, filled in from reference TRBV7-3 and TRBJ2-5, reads GAGVSQTPSNKVTEKGKYVELRCDPISGHTALYWYRQSLGQGPEFLIYFQGTGAADDSGLPNDRFFAVRPEGSVSTLKIQRTERGDSAVYLCASSPWGGGQETQYFGPGTRLLVL.

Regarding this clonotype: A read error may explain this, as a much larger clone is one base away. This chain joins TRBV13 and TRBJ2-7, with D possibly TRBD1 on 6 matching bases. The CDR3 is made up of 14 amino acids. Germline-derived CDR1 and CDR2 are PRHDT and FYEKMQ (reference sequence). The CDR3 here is CANSSLQGKYEQYF. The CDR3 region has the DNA TGTGCCAACAGCTCTCTCCAGGGGAAGTACGAGCAGTACTTC.

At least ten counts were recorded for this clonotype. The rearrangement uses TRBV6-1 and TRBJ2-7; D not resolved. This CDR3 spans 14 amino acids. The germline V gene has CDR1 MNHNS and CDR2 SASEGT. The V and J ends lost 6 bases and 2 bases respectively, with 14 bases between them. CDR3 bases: TGTGCCAGCAGCGATCCCACCTTCGCCTACGAGCAGTACTTC. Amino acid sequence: CASSDPTFAYEQYF.

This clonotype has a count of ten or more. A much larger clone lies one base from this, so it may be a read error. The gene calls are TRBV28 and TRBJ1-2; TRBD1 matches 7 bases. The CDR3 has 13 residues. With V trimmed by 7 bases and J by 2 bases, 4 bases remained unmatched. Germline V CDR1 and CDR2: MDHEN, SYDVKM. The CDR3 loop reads CASNLQGNYGYTF. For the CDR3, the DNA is TGTGCCAGCAACTTACAGGGGAACTATGGCTACACCTTC.

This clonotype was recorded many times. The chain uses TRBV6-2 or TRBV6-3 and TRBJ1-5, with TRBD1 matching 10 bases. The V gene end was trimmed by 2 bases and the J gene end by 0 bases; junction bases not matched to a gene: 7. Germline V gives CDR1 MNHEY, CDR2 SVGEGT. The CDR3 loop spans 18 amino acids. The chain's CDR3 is CASSYAGTGDDSNQPQHF. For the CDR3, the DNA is TGTGCCAGCAGTTACGCCGGGACAGGGGATGATAGCAATCAGCCCCAGCATTTT.

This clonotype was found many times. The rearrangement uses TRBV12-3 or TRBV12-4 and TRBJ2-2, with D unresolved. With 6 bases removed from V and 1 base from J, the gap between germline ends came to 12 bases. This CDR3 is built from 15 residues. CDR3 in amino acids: CASRTPPGNTGELFF. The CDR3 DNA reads TGTGCCAGCAGAACACCACCCGGGAACACCGGGGAGCTGTTTTTT.

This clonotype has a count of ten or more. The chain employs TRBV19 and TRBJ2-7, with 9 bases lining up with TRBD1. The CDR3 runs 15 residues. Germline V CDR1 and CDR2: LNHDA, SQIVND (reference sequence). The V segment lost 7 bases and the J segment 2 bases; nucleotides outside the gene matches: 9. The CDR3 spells CASTKRTGVPYEQYF. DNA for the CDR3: TGTGCCAGTACGAAGCGGACAGGGGTACCCTACGAGCAGTACTTC.

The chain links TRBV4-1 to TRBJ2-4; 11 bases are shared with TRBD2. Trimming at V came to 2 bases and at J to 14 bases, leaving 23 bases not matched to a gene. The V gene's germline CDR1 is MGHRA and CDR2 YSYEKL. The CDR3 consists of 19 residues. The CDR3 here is CASSQTQGLAGGQKNTKYF. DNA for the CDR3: TGCGCCAGCAGCCAAACCCAGGGGCTAGCGGGAGGCCAAAAAAACACTAAGTACTTC.

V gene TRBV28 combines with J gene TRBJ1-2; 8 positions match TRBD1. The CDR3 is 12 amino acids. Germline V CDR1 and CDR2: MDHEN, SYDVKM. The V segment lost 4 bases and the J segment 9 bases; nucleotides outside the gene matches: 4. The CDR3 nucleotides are TGTGCCAGCAGTTCAGGGGGCTTAAGCTACACCTTC. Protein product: CASSSGGLSYTF.

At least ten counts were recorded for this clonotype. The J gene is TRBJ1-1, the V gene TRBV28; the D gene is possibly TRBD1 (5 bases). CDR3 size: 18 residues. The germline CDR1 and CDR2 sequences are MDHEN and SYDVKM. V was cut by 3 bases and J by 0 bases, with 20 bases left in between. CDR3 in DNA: TGTGCCAGCAGTTTTATTTTCCCAGGGACCCTTCTGAACACTGAAGCTTTCTTT. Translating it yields CASSFIFPGTLLNTEAFF.